This is a list of T cell receptor beta chains from one sample in a study of beta chain features in type 1 diabetes. Measured with immunoSEQ multiplex PCR; TCRdb has only the in-frame clones, and not every one. The sample has about 620,000 clones, about 14% seen once. Sequenced input: naive CD4+ T cells from blood. These receptors all come from a man aged 18 to 30 in good health. The CDR3 runs from the conserved cysteine through the conserved F or W. The D gene is left open where the match is weak. Expanded clones are given a class, and other clones once, few, many or no size at all.

CDR3aa	CDR3nt	v_gene	j_gene	abundance	len	d_gene
CASSLLGTGIYEQYF	TGTGCCAGCAGCTTATTGGGGACAGGAATCTACGAGCAGTACTTC	TRBV11-3	TRBJ2-7	NA	15	TRBD1
CASTLHRRGDTDTQYF	TGTGCCAGCACCCTCCATAGGAGGGGGGACACAGATACGCAGTATTTT	TRBV28	TRBJ2-3	few	16	NA
CASSVAGDGGNTIYF	TGTGCCAGCAGCGTAGCAGGGGATGGTGGAAACACCATATATTTT	TRBV9	TRBJ1-3	few	15	NA
CASSPYRGSGRATDTQYF	TGTGCCAGCAGCCCATATAGGGGTAGCGGGAGGGCCACAGATACGCAGTATTTT	TRBV7-3	TRBJ2-3	NA	18	TRBD2
CASSSGTSGWNTGELFF	TGCGCCAGCAGCTCCGGGACTAGCGGATGGAACACCGGGGAGCTGTTTTTT	TRBV5-1	TRBJ2-2	few	17	TRBD2
CASSQRVGGERETSEQYF	TGCGCCAGCAGTCAACGAGTGGGCGGGGAAAGGGAAACGAGCGAGCAGTACTTC	TRBV23-1	TRBJ2-7	NA	18	NA
CASSLPRGAYEQYF	TGTGCCAGCAGCTTGCCTAGGGGGGCCTACGAGCAGTACTTC	TRBV5-4	TRBJ2-7	few	14	NA
CASSVTFFEAGRGEQYF	TGTGCCAGCAGCGTAACCTTTTTTGAGGCGGGCCGTGGCGAGCAGTACTTC	TRBV9	TRBJ2-7	NA	17	NA
CASSQVQGPRMNTEAFF	TGCGCCAGCAGCCAAGTACAGGGACCCAGAATGAACACTGAAGCTTTCTTT	TRBV4-1	TRBJ1-1	few	17	NA
CASRGGVEQFF	TGTGCCAGCAGGGGAGGGGTTGAGCAGTTCTTC	TRBV28	TRBJ2-1	few	11	TRBD2
CATSRETDANYGYTF	TGTGCCACCAGCAGGGAGACCGACGCTAACTATGGCTACACCTTC	TRBV15	TRBJ1-2	few	15	NA
CSLKRGPETQYF	TGCAGCTTAAAAAGGGGTCCAGAGACCCAGTACTTC	TRBV29-1	TRBJ2-5	NA	12	NA
CASSPSGTAYNEQFF	TGTGCCAGCTCACCATCCGGGACAGCATACAATGAGCAGTTCTTC	TRBV18	TRBJ2-1	NA	15	TRBD1
CASSVPLETEQEEAFF	TGTGCCAGCAGCGTACCCCTCGAAACGGAACAGGAAGAAGCTTTCTTT	TRBV9	TRBJ1-1	NA	16	NA
CASSSGREGRKLFF	TGTGCCAGCAGTTCCGGCAGGGAAGGGCGAAAACTGTTTTTT	TRBV28	TRBJ1-4	few	14	NA
CASSFDRAYGYTF	TGTGCCAGCTCATTTGACAGGGCCTATGGCTACACCTTC	TRBV18	TRBJ1-2	NA	13	TRBD1
CASSQDRNTEAFF	TGTGCCAGCAGCCAAGACCGGAACACTGAAGCTTTCTTT	TRBV14	TRBJ1-1	few	13	NA
CASRNLRTPTTDTQYF	TGTGCCAGCAGAAACTTGCGCACCCCGACCACAGATACGCAGTATTTT	TRBV2	TRBJ2-3	few	16	NA